This TCR beta chain was retrieved from a study of identical twins. A remark on this clonotype: What it recognizes is unknown.

TCRdb analysed the 5' RACE reads with MiXCR anew, one entry per CDR3 protein. The repertoire has 1.5 million to 2 million distinct CDR3 sequences, more than 30% of them found once; the top ten carry approximately 0.25%. Study-wide findings and caveats: Insertions were fewer in abundant cord blood beta clonotypes, whereas memory repertoires showed none of this pattern.

The CDR3 is 16 residues long. Germline CDR1 reads SGHKS; CDR2 reads YYEKEE (reference sequence). With 0 bases removed from V and 1 base from J, the gap between germline ends came to 13 bases. Sequencing was performed on cord blood. The genes are TRBV5-5 and TRBJ2-5; no clear D gene. The clonotype was recovered from a newborn girl in good health. DNA for the CDR3: TGTGCCAGCAGCTTGGGATCTTCGGTAACCCAAGAGACCCAGTACTTC. Its protein is CASSLGSSVTQETQYF.